The clone carrying this TCR beta chain has at least ten counts. The antigen is undetermined. CDR3 length: 16 residues. Trimming stripped 2 bases from V and 9 bases from J, with 23 bases between. Germline assignment: CDR1 DFQATT and CDR2 SNEGSKA (reference sequence). These data come from a study of T-cell reconstitution after alpha-beta-depleted transplantation in children. Study results and caveats: The study reportedly traced alpha-beta T cells about two months after transplant to several hundred expanded graft clones.

A TCRbeta library incorporating unique molecular identifiers was prepared. A single record per CDR3 protein comes from TCRdb applying MiXCR to the PCR reads. The table lists roughly 790,000 distinct CDR3 sequences, less than 20% of them singletons, with just under 5% in the top ten. This TCR derives from a male patient between 10 and 17 years old who had a stem cell transplant for acute lymphoblastic leukemia, so the T cells may come from the graft donor. The chain links TRBV20-1 to TRBJ2-1, with TRBD1 as a possible D gene (5 bases). The sequences come from PBMCs, mostly from graft donor cells, collected 360 days after TCRalphabeta/CD19-depleted stem cell transplant. CDR3 in DNA: TGCAGTGCTAGACATCTAATGACAGCCACTTTTGGTGAGCAGTTCTTC. Its translation is CSARHLMTATFGEQFF.